What follows are 19 T cell receptor beta chains derived from one specimen sequenced in a study of blood T cells in healthy people across ages. A J-beta primer mix and a sample-barcoded 5' primer were used in a second PCR of roughly 6 to 11 cycles. TCRdb analysed the 5' RACE reads with MiXCR anew, one entry per CDR3 protein. In the table there are just over 1 million distinct CDR3 sequences, 40% to 50% of which are singletons. Sequencing input: blood. These receptors were collected from a woman aged 60-75 years in good health.

This clonotype was seen more than once but under ten times. The chain joins TRBV11-2 to TRBJ2-7; a possible D gene is TRBD1 (6 bases). The germline V gene encodes CDR1 SGHAT and CDR2 FQNNGV. The CDR3 is 15 residues long. Trimming cost V 5 bases and J 0 bases, with 14 bases left between them. The CDR3 here is CASSISGEGSYEQYF. The CDR3 DNA sequence: TGTGCCAGCAGCATCTCAGGGGAAGGCTCCTACGAGCAGTACTTC.

The chain carries TRBV4-3 and TRBJ2-3; D is possibly TRBD1 or TRBD2 (5 bases each). Trimming left V 0 bases short and J 3 bases short, with 10 bases between. Germline V gene lookup returns CDR1 LGHNA and CDR2 YSLEER. The CDR3 consists of 15 residues. The CDR3: CASSQDYGATDTQYF. As DNA, the CDR3 is TGCGCCAGCAGCCAAGATTACGGGGCAACAGATACGCAGTATTTT.

This clonotype was counted only a few times. The rearrangement links TRBV10-1 to TRBJ2-3; D remains ambiguous. Germline V gene data show CDR1 as WNHNN and CDR2 as SYGVQD (reference sequence). The CDR3 covers 14 residues. Between the trimmed V and J ends, which lost 0 bases and 0 bases, there was a span of 4 bases. CDR3 loop: CASSESASTDTQYF. Written as DNA, the CDR3 is TGCGCCAGCAGTGAGTCCGCTAGCACAGATACGCAGTATTTT.

This clonotype has more than one count but fewer than ten. The chain carries TRBV7-3 and TRBJ2-3, with D possibly TRBD2 on 5 matching bases. Germline V gene lookup returns CDR1 SGHTA and CDR2 FQGTGA. This CDR3 has 14 residues. Trimming removed 5 bases at V and 2 bases at J, with 11 bases between. As DNA, the CDR3 is TGTGCCAGCAGCATAGGACTGGACACAGATACGCAGTATTTT. This encodes CASSIGLDTDTQYF.

This chain uses TRBV12-3 or TRBV12-4 with TRBJ2-5; no firm D call. CDR3 size: 15 residues. Trimming removed 0 bases at V and 5 bases at J, with 13 bases between. CDR3 sequence reads: CASSLALIGLETQYF. For the CDR3, the DNA is TGTGCCAGCAGTTTAGCGCTAATTGGGTTGGAGACCCAGTACTTC.

The chain recombines TRBV6-5 with TRBJ2-1, with TRBD2 as a possible D gene (5 bases). From germline, CDR1 is MNHEY and CDR2 SVGAGI. With 9 bases removed from V and 5 bases from J, the gap between germline ends came to 8 bases. The CDR3 is 11 amino acids. CDR3 protein: CARPGDNEQFF. The CDR3 DNA is TGTGCCAGACCCGGGGACAATGAGCAGTTCTTC.

The chain couples TRBV6-5 to TRBJ1-4, with D unclear. The ends were cut back, 3 bases at V and 1 base at J, with 9 bases in the middle. Germline lookup yields CDR1 MNHEY and CDR2 SVGAGI. The CDR3 consists of 15 residues. The CDR3 sequence: CASSYSWETNEKLFF. DNA of the CDR3: TGTGCCAGCAGTTATTCTTGGGAAACTAATGAAAAACTGTTTTTT.

The rearrangement uses TRBV9 and TRBJ1-1; D possibly corresponds to TRBD1 (5 bases). CDR3 size: 17 residues. Germline loops: CDR1 SGDLS, CDR2 YYNGEE. V was pared by 0 bases and J by 1 base, with 16 bases between. The CDR3 DNA is TGTGCCAGCAGCGTAGTTGGGGCTGGGGCGAAGAACACTGAAGCTTTCTTT. It specifies CASSVVGAGAKNTEAFF. Together with reference TRBV9 and TRBJ1-1, the CDR3 gives the full variable domain: DSGVTQTPKHLITATGQRVTLRCSPRSGDLSVYWYQQSLDQGLQFLIQYYNGEERAKGNILERFSAQQFPDLHSELNLSSLELGDSALYFCASSVVGAGAKNTEAFFGQGTRLTVV.

Only a few counts were recorded for this clonotype. This rearrangement joins TRBV11-1 to TRBJ2-4, with 10 nucleotides matching TRBD1. With the DNA end fitting TRBJ2-7 better, the J assignment may be wrong. This CDR3 contains 14 residues. The germline gives CDR1 SGHAT, CDR2 FQDESV (reference sequence). CDR3 DNA sequence: TGTGCCAGCAGACACCGGGACAGGGGTGTCGAGCAGTACTTC. Its protein is CASRHRDRGVEQYF.

The rearrangement links TRBV7-7 to TRBJ2-2; 10 bases line up with TRBD1. CDR3 size: 14 residues. V shed 5 bases and J 7 bases; nucleotides not matched to a gene: 4. Germline V lookup: CDR1 SSHAT, CDR2 FNYEAQ (reference sequence). The CDR3 sequence is CASSQTGGFGELFF. CDR3 nucleotides: TGTGCCAGCAGCCAGACAGGGGGCTTCGGGGAGCTGTTTTTT.

This clonotype was recorded a few times. The chain employs TRBV20-1 and TRBJ2-1; 10 nucleotides agree with TRBD2. CDR1 DFQATT and CDR2 SNEGSKA come from the germline V gene (reference sequence). J was trimmed by 9 bases and V by 1 base; bases with no gene match: 15. CDR3 length equals 17 residues. CDR3 residues: CSARAPGAGGLVGEQFF. The DNA of the CDR3 is TGCAGTGCTAGAGCCCCGGGAGCGGGAGGGCTGGTCGGTGAGCAGTTCTTC.

The rearrangement joins TRBV24-1 to TRBJ2-3; no clear D. This CDR3 contains 13 residues. The V gene's germline CDR1 is KGHDR and CDR2 SFDVKD. Trimming shortened V by 5 bases and J by 4 bases, and 9 bases separated the two germline ends. The CDR3 DNA reads as TGTGCCACCAGTGGGTTTGGGTCAGATACGCAGTATTTT. Translated, it gives CATSGFGSDTQYF.

The CDR3 bases are TGCGCCAGCAGCCAAGAGGAGATAGGGACTAGCAACCAAGAGACCCAGTACTTC. It translates to CASSQEEIGTSNQETQYF. The chain joins TRBV4-1 to TRBJ2-5, with 9 positions matching TRBD2. The CDR3 has 18 residues. V lost 0 bases and J lost 0; bases outside the gene matches: 8. Germline loops: CDR1 MGHRA, CDR2 YSYEKL.

This chain's CDR3 is CASSSPTGILGYTF. The CDR3 DNA is TGCGCCAGCAGCTCGCCGACAGGGATCCTTGGCTACACCTTC. The V gene is TRBV5-1, the J gene TRBJ1-2; 7 bases fit TRBD1. With 3 bases clipped from V and 7 bases from J, the junction kept 9 bases outside the gene matches. The CDR3 runs to 14 residues. Germline V gene data show CDR1 as SGHRS and CDR2 as YFSETQ.

The rearrangement uses TRBV20-1 and TRBJ1-5; D gene uncertain. Trimming pared 1 base from V and 6 bases from J, leaving 19 bases between. The CDR3 sequence is 16 residues long. CDR1 is DFQATT and CDR2 is SNEGSKA in the germline V gene (reference sequence). Here the CDR3 DNA reads TGCAGTGCTAGAGCAGGTTTCACCTCCCCAAGTCAGCCCCAGCATTTT. Its protein is CSARAGFTSPSQPQHF.

This clonotype has a handful of counts. The chain recombines TRBV15 with TRBJ2-5; D gene uncertain. The V end lost 0 bases, the J end lost 2 bases, and 4 bases lay between the germline ends. This CDR3 has 13 residues. From germline, CDR1 is LNHNV and CDR2 YYDKDF (reference sequence). The CDR3 DNA is TGTGCCACCAGCAGAGATTCACAAGAGACCCAGTACTTC. This gives the protein CATSRDSQETQYF.

The rearrangement joins TRBV2 to TRBJ2-6; no definite D call. The germline V and J ends were trimmed by 1 base and 5 bases, with 3 bases remaining between them. This CDR3 region has 13 residues. From germline, CDR1 is SNHLY and CDR2 FYNNEI. In DNA, the CDR3 is TGTGCCAGCAGTGAAGGGCGGGCCAACGTCCTGACTTTC. Encoded protein: CASSEGRANVLTF.

The chain links TRBV4-2 to TRBJ2-5, with no clear D. CDR3 size: 14 residues. Per germline, CDR1 LGHNA and CDR2 YNFKEQ. Trimming cost V 0 bases and J 5 bases, with 10 bases left between them. The DNA of the CDR3 is TGTGCCAGCAGCCAAGAGGGCGGTTGGGAGACCCAGTACTTC. Translated: CASSQEGGWETQYF.

The chain carries TRBV13 and TRBJ2-7; the D is unclear. This CDR3 comprises 13 residues. V was trimmed by 6 bases and J by 4 bases, leaving 13 bases between them. Germline V gene lookup returns CDR1 PRHDT and CDR2 FYEKMQ (reference sequence). The CDR3 DNA sequence: TGTGCCAGCAGTTCCCAAGAAAGGTACGAGCAGTACTTC. It yields the protein CASSSQERYEQYF. The full variable domain, its missing parts supplied by reference TRBV13 and TRBJ2-7, is AAGVIQSPRHLIKEKRETATLKCYPIPRHDTVYWYQQGPGQDPQFLISFYEKMQSDKGSIPDRFSAQQFSDYHSELNMSSLELGDSALYFCASSSQERYEQYFGPGTRLTVT.